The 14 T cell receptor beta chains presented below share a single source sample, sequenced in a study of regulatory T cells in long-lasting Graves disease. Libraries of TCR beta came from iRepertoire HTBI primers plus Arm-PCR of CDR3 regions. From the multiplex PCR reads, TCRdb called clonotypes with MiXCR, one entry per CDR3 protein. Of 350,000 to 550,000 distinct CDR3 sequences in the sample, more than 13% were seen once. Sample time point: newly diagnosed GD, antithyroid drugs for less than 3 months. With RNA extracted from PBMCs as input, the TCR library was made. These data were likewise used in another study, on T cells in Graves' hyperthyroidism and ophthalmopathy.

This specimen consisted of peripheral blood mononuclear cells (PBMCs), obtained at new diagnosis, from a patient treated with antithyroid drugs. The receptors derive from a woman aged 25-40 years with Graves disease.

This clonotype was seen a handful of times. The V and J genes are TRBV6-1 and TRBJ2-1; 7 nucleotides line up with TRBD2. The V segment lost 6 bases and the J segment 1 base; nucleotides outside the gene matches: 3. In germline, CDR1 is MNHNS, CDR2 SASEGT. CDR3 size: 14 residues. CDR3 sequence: CASRGAGSYNEQFF. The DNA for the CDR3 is TGTGCCAGCAGGGGAGCGGGATCCTACAATGAGCAGTTCTTC.

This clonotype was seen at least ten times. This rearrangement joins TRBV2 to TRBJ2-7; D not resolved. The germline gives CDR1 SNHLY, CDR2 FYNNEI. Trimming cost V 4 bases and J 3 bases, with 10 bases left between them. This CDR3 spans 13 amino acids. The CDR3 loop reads CASSVGRHYEQYF. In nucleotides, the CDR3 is TGTGCCAGCAGTGTGGGAAGGCACTACGAGCAGTACTTC. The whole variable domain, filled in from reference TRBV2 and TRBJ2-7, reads EPEVTQTPSHQVTQMGQEVILRCVPISNHLYFYWYRQILGQKVEFLVSFYNNEISEKSEIFDDQFSVERPDGSNFTLKIRSTKLEDSAMYFCASSVGRHYEQYFGPGTRLTVT.

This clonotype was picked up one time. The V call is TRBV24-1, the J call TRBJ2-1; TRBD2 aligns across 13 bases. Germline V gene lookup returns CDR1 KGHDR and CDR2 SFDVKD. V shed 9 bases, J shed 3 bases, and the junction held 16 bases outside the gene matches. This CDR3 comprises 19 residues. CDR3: CATGLHTGTSGTSYNEQFF. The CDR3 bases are TGTGCCACCGGACTACACACCGGGACTAGCGGGACAAGCTACAATGAGCAGTTCTTC.

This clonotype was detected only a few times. The CDR3 sequence is CASSLGDWATGELFF. The CDR3 DNA reads TGTGCCAGCAGTCTGGGGGATTGGGCCACCGGGGAGCTGTTTTTT. The V gene is TRBV6-1, the J gene TRBJ2-2, with D possibly being TRBD1 or TRBD2 (5 bases each). Germline-derived CDR1 and CDR2 are MNHNS and SASEGT. There are 15 residues in the CDR3. V was trimmed by 5 bases and J by 4 bases, leaving 14 bases between them.

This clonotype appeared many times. The CDR3 DNA is TGTGCCAGCAACATCCGGGACACGGACGGGGAGACCCAGTACTTC. Its protein is CASNIRDTDGETQYF. The genes are TRBV6-1 and TRBJ2-5, with D possibly TRBD1 on 6 matching bases. With 7 bases removed from V and 5 bases from J, the gap between germline ends came to 20 bases. This CDR3 comprises 15 residues. Germline V gene sequence: CDR1 MNHNS, CDR2 SASEGT.

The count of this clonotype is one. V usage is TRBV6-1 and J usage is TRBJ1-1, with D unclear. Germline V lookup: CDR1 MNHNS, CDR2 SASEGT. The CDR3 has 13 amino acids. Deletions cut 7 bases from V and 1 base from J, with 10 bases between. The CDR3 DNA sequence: TGTGCCAGCATGTTGAACAAGAACACTGAAGCTTTCTTT. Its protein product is CASMLNKNTEAFF.

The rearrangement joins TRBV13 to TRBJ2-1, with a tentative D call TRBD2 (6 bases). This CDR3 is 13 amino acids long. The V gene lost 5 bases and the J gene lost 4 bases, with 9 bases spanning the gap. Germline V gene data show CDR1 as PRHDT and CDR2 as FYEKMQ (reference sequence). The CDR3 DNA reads TGTGCCAGCAGCGGACTACCTTACAATGAGCAGTTCTTC. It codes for CASSGLPYNEQFF.

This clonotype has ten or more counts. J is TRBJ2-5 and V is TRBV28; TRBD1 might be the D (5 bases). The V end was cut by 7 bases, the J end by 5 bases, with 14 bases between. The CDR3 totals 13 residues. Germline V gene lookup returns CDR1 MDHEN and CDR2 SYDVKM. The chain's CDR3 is CASTAAGKETQYF. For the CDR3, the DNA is TGTGCCAGCACGGCGGCAGGGAAGGAGACCCAGTACTTC. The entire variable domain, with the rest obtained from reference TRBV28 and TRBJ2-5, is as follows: DVKVTQSSRYLVKRTGEKVFLECVQDMDHENMFWYRQDPGLGLRLIYFSYDVKMKEKGDIPEGYSVSREKKERFSLILESASTNQTSMYLCASTAAGKETQYFGPGTRLLVL.

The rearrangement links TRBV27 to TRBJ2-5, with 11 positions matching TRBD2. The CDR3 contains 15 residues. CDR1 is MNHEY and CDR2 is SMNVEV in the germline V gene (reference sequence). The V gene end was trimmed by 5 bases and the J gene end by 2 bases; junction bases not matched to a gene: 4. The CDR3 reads CASSPRLAGQETQYF. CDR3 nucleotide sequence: TGTGCCAGCAGTCCCCGACTAGCGGGACAAGAGACCCAGTACTTC.

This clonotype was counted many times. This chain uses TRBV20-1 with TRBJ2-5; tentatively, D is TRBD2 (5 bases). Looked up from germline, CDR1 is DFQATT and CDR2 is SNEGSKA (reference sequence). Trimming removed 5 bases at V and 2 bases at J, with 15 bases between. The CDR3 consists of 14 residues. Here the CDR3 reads CSAPTYEGQETQYF. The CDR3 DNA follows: TGCAGTGCTCCCACCTATGAGGGACAAGAGACCCAGTACTTC.

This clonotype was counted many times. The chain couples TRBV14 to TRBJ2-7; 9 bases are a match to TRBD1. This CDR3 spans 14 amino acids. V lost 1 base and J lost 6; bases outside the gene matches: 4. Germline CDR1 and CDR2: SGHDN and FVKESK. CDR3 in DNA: TGTGCCAGCAGCCAAGTTACAGGGGGCGCCGAGCAGTACTTC. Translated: CASSQVTGGAEQYF. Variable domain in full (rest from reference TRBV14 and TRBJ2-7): EAGVTQFPSHSVIEKGQTVTLRCDPISGHDNLYWYRRVMGKEIKFLLHFVKESKQDESGMPNNRFLAERTGGTYSTLKVQPAELEDSGVYFCASSQVTGGAEQYFGPGTRLTVT.

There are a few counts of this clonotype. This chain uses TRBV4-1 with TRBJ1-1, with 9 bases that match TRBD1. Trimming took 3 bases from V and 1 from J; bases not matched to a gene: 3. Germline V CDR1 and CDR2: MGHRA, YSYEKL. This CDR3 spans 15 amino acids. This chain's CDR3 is CASSQTGQGNTEAFF. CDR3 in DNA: TGCGCCAGCAGCCAGACGGGACAGGGGAACACTGAAGCTTTCTTT.

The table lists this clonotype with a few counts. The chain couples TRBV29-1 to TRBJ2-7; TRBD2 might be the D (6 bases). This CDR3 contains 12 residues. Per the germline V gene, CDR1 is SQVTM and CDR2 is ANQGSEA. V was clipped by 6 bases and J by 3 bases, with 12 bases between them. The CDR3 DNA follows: TGCAGCGTACCGGGACTCAACTACGAGCAGTACTTC. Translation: CSVPGLNYEQYF.

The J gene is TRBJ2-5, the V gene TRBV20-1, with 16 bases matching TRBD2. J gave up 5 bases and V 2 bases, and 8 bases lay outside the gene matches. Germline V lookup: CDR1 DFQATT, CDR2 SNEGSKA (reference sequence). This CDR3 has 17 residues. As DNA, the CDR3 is TGCAGTGCTAGAAGAGGGACTAGCGGGAGGGCCAGGGAGACCCAGTACTTC. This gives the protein CSARRGTSGRARETQYF.